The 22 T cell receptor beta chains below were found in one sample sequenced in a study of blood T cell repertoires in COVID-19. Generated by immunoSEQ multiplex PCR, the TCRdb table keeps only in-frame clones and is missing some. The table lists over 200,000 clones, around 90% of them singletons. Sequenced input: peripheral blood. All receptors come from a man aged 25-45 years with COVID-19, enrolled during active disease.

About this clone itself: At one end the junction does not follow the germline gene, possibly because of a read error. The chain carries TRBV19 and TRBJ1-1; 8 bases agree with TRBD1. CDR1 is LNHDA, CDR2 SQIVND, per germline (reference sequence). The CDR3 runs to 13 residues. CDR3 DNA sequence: TGTGCCAGTAACAGACAGGGGAACGCTGAAGCTTTCTTT. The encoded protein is CASNRQGNAEAFF.

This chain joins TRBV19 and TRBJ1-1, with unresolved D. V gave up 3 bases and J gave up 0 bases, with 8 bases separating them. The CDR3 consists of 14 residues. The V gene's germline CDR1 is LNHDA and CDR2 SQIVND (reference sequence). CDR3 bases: TGTGCCAGTAGTATCGGTCACTTGAACACTGAAGCTTTCTTT. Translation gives CASSIGHLNTEAFF.

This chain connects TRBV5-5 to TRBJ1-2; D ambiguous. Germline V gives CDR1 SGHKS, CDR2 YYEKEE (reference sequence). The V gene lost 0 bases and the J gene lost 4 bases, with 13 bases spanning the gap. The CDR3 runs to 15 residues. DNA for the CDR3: TGTGCCAGCAGCTTGGAACAGCCGATGATCTATGGCTACACCTTC. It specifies CASSLEQPMIYGYTF.

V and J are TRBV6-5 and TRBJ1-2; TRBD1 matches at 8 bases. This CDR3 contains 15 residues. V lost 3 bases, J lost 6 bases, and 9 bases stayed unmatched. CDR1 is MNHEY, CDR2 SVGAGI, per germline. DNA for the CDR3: TGTGCCAGCAGTTATTTTCAGGGGGCAAAGGATGGCTACACCTTC. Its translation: CASSYFQGAKDGYTF.

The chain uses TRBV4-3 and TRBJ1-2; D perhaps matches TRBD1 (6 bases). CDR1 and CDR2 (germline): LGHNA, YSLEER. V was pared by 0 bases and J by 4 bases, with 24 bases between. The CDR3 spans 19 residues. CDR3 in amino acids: CASSQDLLSGRGQIYGYTF. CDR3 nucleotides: TGCGCCAGCAGCCAAGATCTTTTATCGGGCAGGGGCCAGATCTATGGCTACACCTTC.

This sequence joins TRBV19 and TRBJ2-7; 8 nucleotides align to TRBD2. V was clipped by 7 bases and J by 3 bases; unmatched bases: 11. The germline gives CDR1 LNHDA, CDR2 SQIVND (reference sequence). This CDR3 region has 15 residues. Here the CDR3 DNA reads TGTGCCAGTACGACCCTAGCGGGCGGGAACTACGAGCAGTACTTC. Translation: CASTTLAGGNYEQYF.

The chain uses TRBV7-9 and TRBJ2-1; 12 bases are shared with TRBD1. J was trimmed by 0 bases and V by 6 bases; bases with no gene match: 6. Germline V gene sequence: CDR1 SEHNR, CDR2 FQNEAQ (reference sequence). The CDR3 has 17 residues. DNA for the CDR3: TGTGCCAGCAGGTCGGGACAGGGGGCGAGCTCCTACAATGAGCAGTTCTTC. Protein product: CASRSGQGASSYNEQFF.

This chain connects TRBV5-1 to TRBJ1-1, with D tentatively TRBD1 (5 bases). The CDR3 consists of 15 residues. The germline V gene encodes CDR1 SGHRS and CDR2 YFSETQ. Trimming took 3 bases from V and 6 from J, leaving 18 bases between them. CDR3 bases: TGCGCCAGCAGCTCCCAAGGGGCCGGAACGGCTGAAGCTTTCTTT. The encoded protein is CASSSQGAGTAEAFF.

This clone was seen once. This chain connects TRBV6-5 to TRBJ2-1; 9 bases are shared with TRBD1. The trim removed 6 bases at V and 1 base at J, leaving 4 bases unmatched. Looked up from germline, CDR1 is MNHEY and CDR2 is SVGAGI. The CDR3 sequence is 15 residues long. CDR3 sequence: CASRLQGASYNEQFF. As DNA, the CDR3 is TGTGCCAGCAGATTACAGGGGGCGTCCTACAATGAGCAGTTCTTC.

The CDR3 region has the DNA TGTGCCAGCAGTCGAACCGGGGGAGGGTACAATGAGCAGTTCTTC. Its translation is CASSRTGGGYNEQFF. The V gene is TRBV28, the J gene TRBJ2-1; 7 bases align to TRBD2. The ends lost 5 bases at V and 4 bases at J; junction bases unmatched: 8. The CDR3 runs 15 residues. Germline V lookup: CDR1 MDHEN, CDR2 SYDVKM.

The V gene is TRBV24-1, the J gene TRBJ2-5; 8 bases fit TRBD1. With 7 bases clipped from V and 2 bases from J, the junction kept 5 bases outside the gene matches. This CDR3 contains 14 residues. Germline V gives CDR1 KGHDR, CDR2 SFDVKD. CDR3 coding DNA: TGTGCCACCAGCAGGGGGCCAGGACAAGAGACCCAGTACTTC. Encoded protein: CATSRGPGQETQYF.

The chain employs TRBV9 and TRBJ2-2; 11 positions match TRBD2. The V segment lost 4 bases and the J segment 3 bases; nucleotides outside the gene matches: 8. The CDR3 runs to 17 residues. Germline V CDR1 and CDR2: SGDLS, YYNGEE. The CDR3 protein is CASSSPTSGIHTGELFF. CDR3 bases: TGTGCCAGCAGCTCACCGACTAGCGGGATCCACACCGGGGAGCTGTTTTTT.

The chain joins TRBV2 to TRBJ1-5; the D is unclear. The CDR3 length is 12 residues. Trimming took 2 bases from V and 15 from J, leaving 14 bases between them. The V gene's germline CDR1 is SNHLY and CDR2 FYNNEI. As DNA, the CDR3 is TGTGCCAGCAGTGAATATCGCAGTGCATGGCATTTT. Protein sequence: CASSEYRSAWHF.

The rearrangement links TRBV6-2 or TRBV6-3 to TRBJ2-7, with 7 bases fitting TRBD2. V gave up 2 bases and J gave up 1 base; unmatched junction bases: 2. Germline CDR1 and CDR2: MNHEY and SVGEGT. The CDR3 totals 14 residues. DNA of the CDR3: TGTGCCAGCAGTTACGGGGGGGAGTCCTACGAGCAGTACTTC. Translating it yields CASSYGGESYEQYF.

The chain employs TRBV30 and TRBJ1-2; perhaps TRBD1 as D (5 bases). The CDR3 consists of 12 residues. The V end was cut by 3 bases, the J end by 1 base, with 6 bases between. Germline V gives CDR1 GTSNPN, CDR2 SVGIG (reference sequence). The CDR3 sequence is CAWRDNNYGYTF. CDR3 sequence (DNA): TGTGCCTGGAGGGACAATAACTATGGCTACACCTTC. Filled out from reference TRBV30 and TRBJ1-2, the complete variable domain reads SQTIHQWPATLVQPVGSPLSLECTVEGTSNPNLYWYRQAAGRGLQLLFYSVGIGQISSEVPQNLSASRPQDRQFILSSKKLLLSDSGFYLCAWRDNNYGYTFGSGTRLTVV.

The DNA of the CDR3 is TGTGCCAGCAGTTCTACAGGGGAGATTCCCTACGAGCAGTACTTC. Its translation is CASSSTGEIPYEQYF. The genes are TRBV28 and TRBJ2-7; 7 nucleotides line up with TRBD1. The J segment lost 2 bases and the V segment lost 4 bases, leaving 8 bases of the junction unmatched. The CDR3 loop spans 15 amino acids. Germline-derived CDR1 and CDR2 are MDHEN and SYDVKM.

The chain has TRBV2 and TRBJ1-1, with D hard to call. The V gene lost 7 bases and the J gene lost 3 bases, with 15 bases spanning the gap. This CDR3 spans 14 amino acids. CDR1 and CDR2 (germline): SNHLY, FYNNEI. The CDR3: CASTPIRQDTEAFF. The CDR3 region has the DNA TGTGCCAGCACCCCAATCCGACAAGACACTGAAGCTTTCTTT.

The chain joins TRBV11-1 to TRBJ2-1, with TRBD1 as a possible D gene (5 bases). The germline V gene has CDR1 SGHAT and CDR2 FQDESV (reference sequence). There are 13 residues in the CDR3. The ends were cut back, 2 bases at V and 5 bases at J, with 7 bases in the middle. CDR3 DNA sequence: TGTGCCAGCAGCTTAACACAGGACAATGAGCAGTTCTTC. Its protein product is CASSLTQDNEQFF.

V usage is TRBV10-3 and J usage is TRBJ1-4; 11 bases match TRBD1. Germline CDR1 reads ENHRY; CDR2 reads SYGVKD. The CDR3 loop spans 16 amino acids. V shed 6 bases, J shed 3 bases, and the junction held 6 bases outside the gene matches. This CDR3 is CAISDGQGAANEKLFF. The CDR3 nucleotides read TGTGCCATCAGCGACGGACAGGGGGCAGCTAATGAAAAACTGTTTTTT.

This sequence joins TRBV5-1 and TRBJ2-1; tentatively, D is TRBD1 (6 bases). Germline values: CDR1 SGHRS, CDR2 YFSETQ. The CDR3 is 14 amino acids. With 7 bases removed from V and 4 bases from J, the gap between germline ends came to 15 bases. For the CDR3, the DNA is TGCGCCAGCGGCTCCGGACAGCTATACAATGAGCAGTTCTTC. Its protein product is CASGSGQLYNEQFF.

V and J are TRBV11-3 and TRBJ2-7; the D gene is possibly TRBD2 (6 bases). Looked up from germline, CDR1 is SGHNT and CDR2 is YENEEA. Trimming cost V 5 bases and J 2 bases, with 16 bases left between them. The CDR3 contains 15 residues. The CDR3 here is CASSQDAGRAYEQYF. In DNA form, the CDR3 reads TGTGCCAGCAGCCAAGACGCGGGACGGGCCTACGAGCAGTACTTC.

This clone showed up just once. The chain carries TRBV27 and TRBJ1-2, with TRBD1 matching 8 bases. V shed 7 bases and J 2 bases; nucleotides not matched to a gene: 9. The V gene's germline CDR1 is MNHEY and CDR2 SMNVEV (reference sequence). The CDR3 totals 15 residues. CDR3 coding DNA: TGTGCCAGCACCGTAACAGGGGGACAGAACTATGGCTACACCTTC. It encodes CASTVTGGQNYGYTF.